The 4 T cell receptor beta chains reported below all come from one sample, sequenced in a study of blood T cells in healthy people across ages. For the second PCR, which ran for about 7 to 12 cycles, a sample-barcoded 5' primer and a J-beta primer mix were used. TCRdb re-derived calls from the 5' RACE reads in MiXCR, one entry per CDR3 protein. The sample consists of about 1,800,000 distinct CDR3 sequences, 28% of them appearing once. Sequences were obtained from blood. All receptors derive from a woman in her 30s in good health.

This clonotype occurred many times. CDR3 region: CSASRGANEKLFF. DNA of the CDR3: TGCAGTGCTAGCCGGGGGGCTAATGAAAAACTGTTTTTT. The chain carries TRBV20-1 and TRBJ1-4; D might be TRBD1 (5 bases). The length of the CDR3 is 13 residues. The ends were cut back, 3 bases at V and 3 bases at J, with 8 bases in the middle. Germline V gene sequence: CDR1 DFQATT, CDR2 SNEGSKA (reference sequence).

V usage is TRBV2 and J usage is TRBJ2-7; 11 nucleotides align to TRBD2. Trimming cost V 11 bases and J 2 bases; bases outside gene matches: 5. The CDR3 consists of 13 residues. Looked up from germline, CDR1 is SNHLY and CDR2 is FYNNEI. CDR3 in amino acids: CAGGLADTYEQYF. CDR3 coding DNA: TGTGCCGGGGGACTAGCGGATACCTACGAGCAGTACTTC.

This clonotype came up a few times. The rearrangement uses TRBV6-5 and TRBJ2-7, with D unclear. This CDR3 is built from 14 residues. Germline lookup yields CDR1 MNHEY and CDR2 SVGAGI. Trimming left V 5 bases short and J 3 bases short, with 14 bases between. The CDR3 is CASSQVLLGYEQYF. CDR3 coding DNA: TGTGCCAGCAGTCAAGTCTTACTGGGCTACGAGCAGTACTTC.

The chain carries TRBV21-1 and TRBJ1-3. TRBV21-1 is annotated as a pseudogene. CDR3 length: 19 residues. CDR3 in amino acids: CASSSRSGRASVSGNTIYF. CDR3 DNA: TGTGCCAGCAGCTCCCGAAGCGGGAGGGCTTCAGTCTCTGGAAACACCATATATTTT.